These T cell receptor beta chains were read from a single sample in a study of blood T cell repertoires in COVID-19. Sequenced by immunoSEQ multiplex PCR; TCRdb stores in-frame clones only, minus some. The sample lists about 110,000 clones, approximately 68% occurring once. Input material: peripheral blood. These receptors originate from a woman aged 55-70 years with acute or convalescent COVID-19. The CDR3 runs from the conserved cysteine through the conserved F or W. D genes are given only for firm matches. The size of a clone is reported for some rows only, either as once, few or many, or as a class for expanded clones.

>TRBV9|few|NA
CASSAQGRNNSPLHF
>TRBV9|medium-sized|NA
CASSVGWGHTGELFF
>TRBV7-9|many|NA
CASSPGVAYTF
>TRBV29-1|few|NA
CSVHGQTNTEAFF
>TRBV9|NA|NA
CASSVDGANQPQHF
>TRBV28|NA|TRBD1
CASSRRTGNGTF
>TRBV18|NA|NA
CASSLGGTVYNEQFF
>TRBV5-1|once|NA
CASRRKTGTEAFF
>TRBV5-1|NA|TRBD2
CASSLWSGGRGADTQYF
>TRBV29-1|few|TRBD1
CSAKTGGNQPQHF
>TRBV2|NA|NA
CASSLLHSNQPQHF
>TRBV3-1/TRBV3-2|NA|NA
CASSQDIGTQVEKLFF
>TRBV19|NA|TRBD1
CASSIEDRGYGYTF
>TRBV7-2|few|NA
CASSLSGVNYGGYEAFF
>TRBV5-1|NA|NA
CASSLVAASGTGELFF
>TRBV6-5|NA|NA
CASRDPGINYGYTF
>TRBV9|NA|TRBD1
CASSPGTAENEKLFF
>TRBV5-1|NA|NA
CASNPDQGPYEQYF
>TRBV3-1/TRBV3-2|NA|NA
CASSQGGRVEQYF
>TRBV27|NA|TRBD1
CASIQQGGNTGELFF
>TRBV19|NA|NA
CASIPRGGDF
>TRBV29-1|few|NA
CSTWTGEINSPLHF
>TRBV5-1|NA|TRBD1
CASSPGTGNTEAFF
>TRBV5-5|NA|TRBD1
CASSLGASDRAKGYTF
>TRBV27|NA|TRBD1
CASRGQGGWREKLFF
>TRBV6-1|NA|NA
CASSEGRGLNYGYTF
>TRBV18|NA|TRBD2
CASSPLAGGPNTGELFF
>TRBV29-1|NA|NA
CSVNREGYGYTF
>TRBV12-3/TRBV12-4|NA|NA
CASISRHWDEQYF
>TRBV9|once|NA
CASSIGDSSTVEAFF
>TRBV3-1/TRBV3-2|NA|NA
CASSRQVGARYGYTF
>TRBV28|NA|TRBD1
CASSSEGQGRTEAFF
>TRBV3-1/TRBV3-2|NA|NA
CASSPSGAYNSPLHF
>TRBV6-5|NA|TRBD1
CASRSQGADNSPLHF
>TRBV5-8|NA|TRBD2
CASSRSGGNYNEQFF
>TRBV20-1|NA|TRBD1
CSASPGQGNSPLHF
>TRBV2|few|TRBD2
CASSVGLASQETQYF
>TRBV3-1/TRBV3-2|NA|NA
CASGTGYEQYF
>TRBV19|NA|NA
CASIGGSSGVGWVSNQPQHF
>TRBV6-6|NA|NA
CASSYPEVTSNQPQHF
>TRBV15|NA|TRBD2
CATSRARAGGPTNTGELFF